This passage covers 11 T cell receptor beta chains from one sample sequenced in a study of T cell repertoires in cytomegalovirus infection (dated by TCRdb to about 2019). Sequenced on an Illumina HiSeq 1500. TCRdb took the public reads, trimmed them with fastp at Q25, ran MiXCR for clone calling and kept in-frame beta chains. Each CDR3 protein gets just one entry, which takes the most common genes and DNA from the rows behind it. This sample has approximately 150,000 distinct CDR3 sequences in its table, and 20% to 25% of those were observed once. The top ten clones comprise roughly 25% of the sample. These TCRs' antigens remain unknown. The treatment or condition label for this specimen denotes: in vitro stimulation with specific CMV peptide epitopes to enrich CMV-specific T cells. Material: CD8+ T cells from cultured PBMCs, obtained from culture after CMV antigen stimulation. The receptors here all came from a human donor in good health (CMV status not recorded). Some clones in this sample may be carry-over from other donors' samples.

This clonotype was detected a few times. The chain has TRBV6-5 and TRBJ1-2, with D maybe TRBD1 (5 bases). V dropped 0 bases and J dropped 7 bases, with 18 bases sitting between them. The CDR3 length is 16 residues. CDR1 is MNHEY and CDR2 is SVGAGI in the germline V gene. Here the CDR3 DNA reads TGTGCCAGCAGTTACTCGAGTACAGGAGGAGGAGGTGGCTACACCTTC. Protein: CASSYSSTGGGGGYTF.

V usage is TRBV7-6 and J usage is TRBJ1-6, with TRBD1 as a possible D gene (6 bases). Trimming left V 5 bases short and J 0 bases short, with 11 bases between. This CDR3 has 16 amino acids. Germline CDR1 and CDR2: SGHVS and FNYEAQ. CDR3 DNA sequence: TGTGCCAGCAGCGATCGGACAGCCTCCTATAATTCACCCCTCCACTTT. It codes for CASSDRTASYNSPLHF.

This clonotype was counted a few times. The J gene is TRBJ2-2, the V gene TRBV7-9, with D unclear. Trimming took off 4 bases at V and 6 bases at J, with 6 bases between the two ends. Germline V gene sequence: CDR1 SEHNR, CDR2 FQNEAQ (reference sequence). This CDR3 is 12 amino acids long. CDR3: CASSYGPGELFF. The CDR3 region has the DNA TGTGCCAGCAGCTACGGACCCGGGGAGCTGTTTTTT.

This chain uses TRBV6-5 with TRBJ1-1; 8 positions match TRBD1. Trimming took 4 bases from V and 5 from J; bases not matched to a gene: 15. The germline gives CDR1 MNHEY, CDR2 SVGAGI. The CDR3 extends over 17 amino acids. The DNA of the CDR3 is TGTGCCAGCAGTTCTGGACAGGGATGGTTGAGTGGTACTGAAGCTTTCTTT. It is translated as CASSSGQGWLSGTEAFF.

This rearrangement joins TRBV7-9 to TRBJ2-7; no firm D call. Germline V gene lookup returns CDR1 SEHNR and CDR2 FQNEAQ (reference sequence). This CDR3 spans 12 amino acids. V dropped 5 bases and J dropped 6 bases, with 11 bases sitting between them. The CDR3 bases are TGTGCCAGCAGCGCCCGGGTAGGCGAGCAGTACTTC. This gives the protein CASSARVGEQYF. Supplemented by reference TRBV7-9 and TRBJ2-7, the full variable domain reads DTGVSQNPRHKITKRGQNVTFRCDPISEHNRLYWYRQTLGQGPEFLTYFQNEAQLEKSRLLSDRFSAERPKGSFSTLEIQRTEQGDSAMYLCASSARVGEQYFGPGTRLTVT.

The chain has TRBV6-1 and TRBJ2-5; 8 bases are a match to TRBD2. The CDR3 is made up of 18 amino acids. The germline gives CDR1 MNHNS, CDR2 SASEGT. With V trimmed by 6 bases and J by 5 bases, 20 bases remained unmatched. The CDR3 loop is CASRVPFGAGAQRETQYF. The CDR3 bases are TGTGCCAGCAGAGTCCCTTTTGGAGCGGGGGCCCAGCGGGAGACCCAGTACTTC.

The rearrangement links TRBV10-2 to TRBJ1-1; D unresolved. The CDR3 runs to 15 residues. V gave up 0 bases and J gave up 1 base, with 9 bases separating them. Germline-derived CDR1 and CDR2 are WSHSY and SAAADI. CDR3 DNA: TGCGCCAGCAGTGAGTCGATGGCGGGGAACACTGAAGCTTTCTTT. Residues: CASSESMAGNTEAFF.

The chain couples TRBV7-2 to TRBJ2-2; no firm D call. The germline V gene encodes CDR1 SGHTA and CDR2 FQGNSA. Trimming took off 5 bases at V and 3 bases at J, with 13 bases between the two ends. The CDR3 length is 15 residues. Here the CDR3 reads CASSLTHFDTGELFF. Here the CDR3 DNA reads TGTGCCAGCAGCCTTACTCATTTCGACACCGGGGAGCTGTTTTTT.

This clonotype was seen a handful of times. V gene TRBV11-2 combines with J gene TRBJ1-1; no clear D. Looked up from germline, CDR1 is SGHAT and CDR2 is FQNNGV. V lost 4 bases and J lost 2, with 8 bases in between. This CDR3 comprises 13 residues. CDR3 DNA: TGTGCCAGCAGCTCAGGCTTTAACACTGAAGCTTTCTTT. Translated: CASSSGFNTEAFF.

The chain combines TRBV27 with TRBJ1-1; TRBD1 matches at 11 bases. V dropped 4 bases and J dropped 3; count of bases not matched to a gene: 10. The CDR3 spans 17 residues. Per the germline V gene, CDR1 is MNHEY and CDR2 is SMNVEV (reference sequence). The CDR3 DNA follows: TGTGCCAGCAGTTCACCCCGGACAGGGGGCCTGGACACTGAAGCTTTCTTT. Its protein is CASSSPRTGGLDTEAFF.

The CDR3 DNA is TGTGCCAGCAGCTCCTGGTACGGTGGAGACACTGAAGCTTTCTTT. It yields the protein CASSSWYGGDTEAFF. The chain combines TRBV5-6 with TRBJ1-1; the D is unclear. This CDR3 is built from 15 residues. V was clipped by 3 bases and J by 3 bases, with 15 bases between them. The germline V gene has CDR1 SGHDT and CDR2 YYEEEE.